This T cell receptor (beta chain) was sequenced in a study of sequential checkpoint blockade in melanoma. In the study overall: Patients were randomized 1:1 to nivolumab-then-ipilimumab or ipilimumab-then-nivolumab first-line. After nivolumab or ipilimumab alone, 20 to 25 patients had week-13 rebiopsies.

Study-wide results and limits: Response in arm A was associated with pretreatment TIL clonality. PD-L1 staining and CD8+ counts, not mutational load, tracked tumor T-cell clonality.

This CDR3 is built from 15 residues. V lost 0 bases to trimming and J lost 1 base, with 8 bases between them. CDR1 and CDR2 from the germline V gene are WSHSY and SAAADI. Regarding treatment: randomized to nivolumab then ipilimumab (arm A) or the reverse (arm B). Profiled with immunoSEQ multiplex PCR; TCRdb holds only in-frame clones, not every one. The table has roughly 9,200 clones, 20% to 25% seen once. In this sample, this clone turned up once. Antigen: not known. The sequence came from a human donor with melanoma. The sequencing used tumor tissue (inferred from file names), collected from a patient given nivolumab and ipilimumab in sequence. The V gene is TRBV10-2, the J gene TRBJ2-3; no firm D call. CDR3 in amino acids: CASSESTGRTDTQYF. CDR3 in DNA: TGCGCCAGCAGTGAGTCGACTGGGCGCACAGATACGCAGTATTTT.